The clone carrying this TCR beta chain was detected only a few times. The library labeled individual cDNA molecules by adding unique molecular identifiers to them. TCRdb ran MiXCR on the RACE reads and lists one entry per CDR3 protein. This sample carries roughly 96,000 distinct CDR3 sequences, over 7.5% of them seen once, and the ten largest clones take approximately 2%. The data were obtained in a study of human T cells and chemical hapten exposure. Study at large: The study lasted roughly 26 weeks, and patients were dosed weekly with diphenylcyclopropenone on the scalp throughout.

Germline CDR1 reads SQVTM; CDR2 reads ANQGSEA. After removal of 3 bases from V and 3 bases from J, the junction contained 5 bases not matched to a gene. The CDR3 is 14 amino acids. Time point defined: patch test 2, 6 weeks after DPC sensitization. Treatment given: therapeutic diphenylcyclopropenone sensitization with weekly scalp DPC. Sample: whole blood, taken in connection with sensitization to the hapten diphenylcyclopropenone (DPC). This chain links TRBV29-1 with TRBJ2-1; 7 bases fit TRBD1. The TCR sequence derives from a middle-aged woman with alopecia areata. Some clones in this sample may be carry-over from other donors' samples. CDR3 DNA sequence: TGCAGCGTTGATAGACAGGGCGACTACAATGAGCAGTTCTTC. Translation: CSVDRQGDYNEQFF.